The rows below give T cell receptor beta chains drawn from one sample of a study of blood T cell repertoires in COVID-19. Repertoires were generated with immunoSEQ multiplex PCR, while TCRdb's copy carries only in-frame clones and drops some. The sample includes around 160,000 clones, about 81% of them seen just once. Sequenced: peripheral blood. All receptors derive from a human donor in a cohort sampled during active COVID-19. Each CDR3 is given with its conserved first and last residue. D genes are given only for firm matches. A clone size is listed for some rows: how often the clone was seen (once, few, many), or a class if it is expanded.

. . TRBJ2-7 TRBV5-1 CASSLETLDDYEQYF TGCGCCAGCAGCTTGGAGACTCTAGATGACTACGAGCAGTACTTC
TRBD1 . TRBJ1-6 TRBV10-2 CASRRGTGDSPLHF TGCGCCAGCAGGAGAGGGACAGGGGATTCACCCCTCCACTTT
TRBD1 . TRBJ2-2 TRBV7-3 CASSQGERELFF TGTGCCAGCAGTCAGGGGGAGCGGGAGCTGTTTTTT
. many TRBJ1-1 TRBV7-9 CASSSTAINLGTEAFF TGTGCCAGCAGCTCGACAGCGATCAACTTGGGGACTGAAGCTTTCTTT
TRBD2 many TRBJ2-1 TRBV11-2 CASSFSGSSYNEQFF TGTGCCAGCAGCTTTAGCGGGAGCTCCTACAATGAGCAGTTCTTC
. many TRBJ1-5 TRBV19 CASSIAGVQPQHF TGTGCCAGTAGTATCGCAGGGGTTCAGCCCCAGCATTTT
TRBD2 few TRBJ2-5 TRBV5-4 CASSLGTPGLAQETQYF TGTGCCAGCAGCTTGGGAACCCCGGGACTAGCCCAAGAGACCCAGTACTTC
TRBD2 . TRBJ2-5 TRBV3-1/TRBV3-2 CASSQNGGEETQYF TGTGCCAGCAGCCAAAATGGGGGGGAAGAGACCCAGTACTTC
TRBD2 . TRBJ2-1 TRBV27 CASSFIAGSSYNEQFF TGTGCCAGCAGTTTTATAGCGGGGAGCTCCTACAATGAGCAGTTCTTC
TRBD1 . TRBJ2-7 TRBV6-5 CASVLGTGGLEQYF TGTGCCAGCGTCCTCGGGACAGGGGGCTTGGAGCAGTACTTC
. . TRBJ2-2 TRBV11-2 CASSSGQPNTGELFF TGTGCCAGCAGCTCCGGACAGCCGAACACCGGGGAGCTGTTTTTT
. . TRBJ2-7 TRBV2 CASNTATGTYEQYF TGTGCCAGCAATACCGCCACAGGGACCTACGAGCAGTACTTC
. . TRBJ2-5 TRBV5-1 CASSLEVGGPTGTQYF TGCGCCAGCAGCTTGGAGGTCGGGGGGCCAACTGGGACCCAGTACTTC
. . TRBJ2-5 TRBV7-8 CASSLSPVQETQYF TGTGCCAGCAGCCTTTCCCCAGTGCAAGAGACCCAGTACTTC
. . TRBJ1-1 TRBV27 CASRLTLKNTEAFF TGTGCCAGCCGCCTAACTTTAAAGAACACTGAAGCTTTCTTT
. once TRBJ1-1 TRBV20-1 CSASPGQMAFF TGCAGTGCTAGTCCCGGACAGATGGCTTTCTTT
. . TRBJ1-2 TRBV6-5 CASQGPRGYTF TGTGCCAGCCAGGGGCCGCGGGGCTACACCTTC
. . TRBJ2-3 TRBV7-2 CASSFSGSKDTQYF TGTGCCAGCAGCTTTTCGGGGTCCAAAGATACGCAGTATTTT
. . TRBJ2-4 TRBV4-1 CASSQDRVIKNIQYF TGCGCCAGCAGCCAAGATCGGGTGATCAAAAACATTCAGTACTTC
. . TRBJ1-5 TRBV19 CASSQYRESHQGYEPQHF TGTGCCAGTAGTCAATACAGGGAGAGCCATCAAGGTTATGAGCCCCAGCATTTT
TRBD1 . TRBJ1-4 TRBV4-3 CASSQERQGNEKLFF TGCGCCAGCAGCCAAGAAAGACAGGGTAATGAAAAACTGTTTTTT
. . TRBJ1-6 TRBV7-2 CASSSFPGSNSPLHF TGTGCCAGCAGCTCGTTCCCGGGAAGTAATTCACCCCTCCACTTT
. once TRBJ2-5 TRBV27 CASSLQGRGQETQYF TGTGCCAGCAGTTTACAGGGCCGCGGCCAAGAGACCCAGTACTTC
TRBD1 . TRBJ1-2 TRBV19 CASSIRTGNYGYTF TGTGCCAGTAGTATCCGGACAGGAAACTATGGCTACACCTTC
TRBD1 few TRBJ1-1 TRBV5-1 CASSPYGQGGNTEAFF TGCGCCAGCAGCCCATACGGACAGGGGGGGAACACTGAAGCTTTCTTT
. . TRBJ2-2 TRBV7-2 CASSLGLENTGELFF TGTGCCAGCAGCCTGGGACTCGAAAACACCGGGGAGCTGTTTTTT
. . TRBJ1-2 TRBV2 CASLGGFNYGYTF TGTGCCAGCTTGGGGGGTTTTAACTATGGCTACACCTTC
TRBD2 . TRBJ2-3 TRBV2 CASSASGGAIDTQYF TGTGCCAGCAGTGCCAGCGGGGGGGCCATCGATACGCAGTATTTT
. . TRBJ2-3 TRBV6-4 CASSSGLGDTQYF TGTGCCAGCAGTTCAGGGTTAGGAGATACGCAGTATTTT
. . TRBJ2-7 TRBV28 CASSFSRSGSEQYF TGTGCCAGCAGTTTTTCCAGGTCAGGTAGCGAGCAGTACTTC
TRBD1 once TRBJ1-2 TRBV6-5 CASSWGQGFRRGYTF TGTGCCAGCAGTTGGGGACAGGGGTTCCGTCGTGGCTACACCTTC
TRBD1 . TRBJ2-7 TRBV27 CASSPQTGGSREQYF TGTGCCAGCAGCCCTCAGACAGGGGGCTCGCGGGAGCAGTACTTC
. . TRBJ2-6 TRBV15 CATSREGSLSGANVLTF TGTGCCACCAGCAGAGAGGGCAGTCTCTCTGGGGCCAACGTCCTGACTTTC
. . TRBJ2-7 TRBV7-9 CASSSRVDEQYF TGTGCCAGCAGCTCCAGGGTCGACGAGCAGTACTTC
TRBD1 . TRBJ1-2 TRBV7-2 CASGRGLDYGYTF TGTGCCAGCGGCAGGGGGCTAGACTATGGCTACACCTTC
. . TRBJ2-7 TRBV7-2 CASTVAPGDYEQYF TGTGCCAGCACCGTAGCACCCGGAGACTACGAGCAGTACTTC
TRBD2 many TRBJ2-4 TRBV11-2 CASSSATSGNHGGKNIQYF TGTGCCAGCAGCTCAGCGACTAGCGGAAACCACGGGGGCAAAAACATTCAGTACTTC
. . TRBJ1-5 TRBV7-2 CASSYSRTVNQPQHF TGTGCCAGCAGCTACAGTCGCACCGTCAATCAGCCCCAGCATTTT
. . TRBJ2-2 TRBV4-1 CASSQDGQGLAGELFF TGCGCCAGCAGCCAAGACGGGCAGGGACTGGCCGGGGAGCTGTTTTTT
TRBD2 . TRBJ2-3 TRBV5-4 CASSGGLAGGPVYF TGTGCCAGCAGCGGAGGACTAGCGGGGGGGCCCGTGTATTTT
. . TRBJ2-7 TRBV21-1 CASSKCGTSEHEQYF TGTGCCAGCAGCAAATGTGGGACTAGCGAACACGAGCAGTACTTC
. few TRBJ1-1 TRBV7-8 CANEKQLNTEAFF TGTGCCAATGAGAAACAGTTGAACACTGAAGCTTTCTTT
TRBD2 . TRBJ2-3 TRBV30 CAWSVGLAGADTQYF TGTGCCTGGAGTGTAGGACTAGCGGGAGCAGATACGCAGTATTTT
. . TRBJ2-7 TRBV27 CASSDRPPEQYF TGTGCCAGCAGTGACAGACCCCCCGAGCAATACTTC
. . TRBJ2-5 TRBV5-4 CASSLTGYKETQYF TGTGCCAGCAGCTTAACAGGGTATAAGGAGACCCAGTACTTC
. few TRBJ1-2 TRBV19 CAVWAGTYGYTF TGTGCCGTATGGGCAGGGACATATGGCTACACCTTC
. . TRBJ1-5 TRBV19 CASSINSAGVQPQHF TGTGCCAGTAGTATAAATTCGGCAGGGGTTCAGCCCCAGCATTTT
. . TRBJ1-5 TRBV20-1 CSASNGVDQPQHF TGCAGTGCTAGTAACGGGGTGGATCAGCCCCAGCATTTT
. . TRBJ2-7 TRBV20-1 CSATDRYEQYF TGCAGTGCTACCGACAGATACGAGCAGTACTTC
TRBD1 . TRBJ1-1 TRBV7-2 CASSRGQGNTEAFF TGTGCCAGCAGCCGTGGACAGGGGAACACTGAAGCTTTCTTT
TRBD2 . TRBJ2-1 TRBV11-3 CASSLVLAGSNEQFF TGTGCCAGCAGCTTAGTTTTAGCGGGATCCAATGAGCAGTTCTTC
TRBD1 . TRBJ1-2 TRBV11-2 CASSLVVRGRDYGYTF TGTGCCAGCAGCTTAGTCGTCAGGGGGCGAGACTATGGCTACACCTTC
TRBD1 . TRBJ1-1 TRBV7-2 CASSNRGMDTEAFF TGTGCCAGCAGCAACAGGGGGATGGACACTGAAGCTTTCTTT
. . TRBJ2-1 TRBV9 CASSVAVGGHEQFF TGTGCCAGCAGCGTAGCAGTGGGGGGGCATGAGCAGTTCTTC
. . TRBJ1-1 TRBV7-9 CASSPVQGARTEAFF TGTGCCAGCAGCCCAGTCCAGGGCGCTCGTACTGAAGCTTTCTTT
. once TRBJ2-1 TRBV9 CASSARGAGGNEQFF TGTGCCAGCAGCGCCAGGGGGGCTGGAGGCAATGAGCAGTTCTTC
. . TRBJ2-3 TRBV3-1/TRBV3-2 CASSHGGADTQYF TGTGCCAGCAGCCACGGAGGTGCAGATACGCAGTATTTT